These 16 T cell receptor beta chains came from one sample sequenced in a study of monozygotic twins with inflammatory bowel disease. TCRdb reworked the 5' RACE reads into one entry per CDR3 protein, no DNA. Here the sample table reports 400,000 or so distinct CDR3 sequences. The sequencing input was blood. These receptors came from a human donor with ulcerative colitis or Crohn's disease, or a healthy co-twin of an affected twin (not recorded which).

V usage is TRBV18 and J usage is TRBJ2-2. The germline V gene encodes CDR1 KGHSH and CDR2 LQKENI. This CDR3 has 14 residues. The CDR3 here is CASSPATRTGELFF. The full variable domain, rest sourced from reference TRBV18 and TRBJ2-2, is NAGVMQNPRHLVRRRGQEARLRCSPMKGHSHVYWYRQLPEEGLKFMVYLQKENIIDESGMPKERFSAEFPKEGPSILRIQQVVRGDSAAYFCASSPATRTGELFFGEGSRLTVL.

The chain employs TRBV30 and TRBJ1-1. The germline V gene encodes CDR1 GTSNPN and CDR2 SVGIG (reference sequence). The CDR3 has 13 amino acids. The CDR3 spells CACGRNSYTEAFF.

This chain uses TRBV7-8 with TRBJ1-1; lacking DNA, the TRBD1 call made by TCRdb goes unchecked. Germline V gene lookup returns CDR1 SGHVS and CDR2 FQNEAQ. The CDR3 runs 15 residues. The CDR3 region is CASSPRRWGQPEAFF.

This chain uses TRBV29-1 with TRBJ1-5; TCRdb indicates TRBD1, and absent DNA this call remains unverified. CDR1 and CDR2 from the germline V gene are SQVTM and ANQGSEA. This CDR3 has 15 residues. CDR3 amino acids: CSVKSGTGGGQPQHF.

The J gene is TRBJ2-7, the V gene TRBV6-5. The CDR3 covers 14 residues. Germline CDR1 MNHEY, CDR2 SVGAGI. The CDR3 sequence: CASSYSKGMGEQYF.

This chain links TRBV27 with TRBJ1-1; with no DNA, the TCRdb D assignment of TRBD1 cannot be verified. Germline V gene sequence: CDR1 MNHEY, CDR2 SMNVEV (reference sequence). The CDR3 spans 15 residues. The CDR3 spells CASSPYQGVNTEAFF.

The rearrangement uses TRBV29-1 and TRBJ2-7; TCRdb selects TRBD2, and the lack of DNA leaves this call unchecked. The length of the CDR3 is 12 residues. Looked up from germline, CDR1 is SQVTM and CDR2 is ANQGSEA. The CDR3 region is CSVESGSYEQYF.

CDR3 protein: CASASEQGVYGYTF. This sequence joins TRBV5-1 and TRBJ1-2; lacking DNA, the TRBD1 call made by TCRdb goes unchecked. Germline values: CDR1 SGHRS, CDR2 YFSETQ. The CDR3 sequence is 14 residues long.

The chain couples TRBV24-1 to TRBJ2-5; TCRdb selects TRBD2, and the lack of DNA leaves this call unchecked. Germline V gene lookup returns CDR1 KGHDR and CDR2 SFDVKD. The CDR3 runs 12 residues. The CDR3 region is CATSDRGETQYF.

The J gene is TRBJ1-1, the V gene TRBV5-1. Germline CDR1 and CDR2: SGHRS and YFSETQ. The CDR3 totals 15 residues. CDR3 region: CASSLAELTNTEAFF. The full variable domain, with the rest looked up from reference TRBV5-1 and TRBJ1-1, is KAGVTQTPRYLIKTRGQQVTLSCSPISGHRSVSWYQQTPGQGLQFLFEYFSETQRNKGNFPGRFSGRQFSNSRSEMNVSTLELGDSALYLCASSLAELTNTEAFFGQGTRLTVV.

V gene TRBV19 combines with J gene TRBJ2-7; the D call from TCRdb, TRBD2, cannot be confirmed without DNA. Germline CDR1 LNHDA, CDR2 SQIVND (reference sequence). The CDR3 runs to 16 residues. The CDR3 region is CATGLAGGPTTYEQYF.

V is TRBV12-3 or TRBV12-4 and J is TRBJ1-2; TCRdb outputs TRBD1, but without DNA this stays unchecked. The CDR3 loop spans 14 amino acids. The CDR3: CASSSGQGAPGYTF.

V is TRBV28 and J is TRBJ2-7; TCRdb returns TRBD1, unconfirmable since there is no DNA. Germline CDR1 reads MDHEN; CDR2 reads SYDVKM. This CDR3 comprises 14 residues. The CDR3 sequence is CASSLSGQGYEQYF.

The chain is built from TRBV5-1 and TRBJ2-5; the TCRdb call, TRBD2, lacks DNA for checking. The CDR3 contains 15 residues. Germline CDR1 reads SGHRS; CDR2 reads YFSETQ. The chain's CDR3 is CASSLFLAGQETQYF.

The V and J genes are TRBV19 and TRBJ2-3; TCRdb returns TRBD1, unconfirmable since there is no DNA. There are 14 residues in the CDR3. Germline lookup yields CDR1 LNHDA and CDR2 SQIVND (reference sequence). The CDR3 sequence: CASSAPEGTDTQYF.

The CDR3 here is CASSPPGGDTEAFF. This chain joins TRBV7-9 and TRBJ1-1. The CDR3 is 14 amino acids. CDR1 SEHNR and CDR2 FQNEAQ come from the germline V gene (reference sequence).